The T cell receptor (beta chain) under discussion was sequenced for a study of T cell repertoires in cytomegalovirus infection. MiXCR was run by TCRdb on the reads, yielding one entry per CDR3 protein. The sample yields around 550,000 distinct CDR3 sequences, about a quarter seen once. This clonotype has just a few counts. Germline values: CDR1 LGHDT, CDR2 YNNKEL (reference sequence). V gave up 6 bases and J gave up 2 bases, with 18 bases separating them. CDR3 length: 16 residues. The source material was PBMCs. V gene TRBV3-1 combines with J gene TRBJ2-3; the D is unclear. This TCR was sampled from a human donor in good health (CMV status not recorded). Some clones in this sample may be carry-over from other donors' samples. The CDR3 DNA sequence: TGTGCCAGCAGTCTGGCCCCCTCGAGTACCACAGATACGCAGTATTTT. Translated, it gives CASSLAPSSTTDTQYF.